This T cell receptor (beta chain) came from a study of CD8 T cells in ankylosing spondylitis. The study's findings and limits: Several of the motif variants were reported before in synovial fluid and blood from reactive arthritis. Clones linked to disease were reported to show significant enrichment in matched ankylosing spondylitis synovial fluid. Typical of ankylosing spondylitis blood, it appeared, was a TCR beta motif of about eight highly homologous variants.

A quantitative 5'-RACE method, one with molecular barcodes, was used to make TCR beta libraries. One entry per CDR3 protein results from TCRdb running MiXCR on the 5' RACE reads. The sample consists of 470,000 or so distinct CDR3 sequences, more than 25% of them appearing once. This clonotype was detected ten times or more. Its antigen is currently unknown. CDR1 and CDR2 (germline): SGHRS, YFSETQ. Trimming shortened V by 4 bases and J by 0 bases, and 13 bases separated the two germline ends. The CDR3 consists of 16 residues. This chain joins TRBV5-1 and TRBJ2-2, with a weak D call TRBD2 (5 bases). The clonotype was recovered from a male donor with ankylosing spondylitis. The material sequenced was blood, either unsorted or a sorted T cell fraction (not recorded which). In DNA, the CDR3 is TGCGCCAGCAGCGAGGGCAGTCGTACGAACACCGGGGAGCTGTTTTTT. It specifies CASSEGSRTNTGELFF.